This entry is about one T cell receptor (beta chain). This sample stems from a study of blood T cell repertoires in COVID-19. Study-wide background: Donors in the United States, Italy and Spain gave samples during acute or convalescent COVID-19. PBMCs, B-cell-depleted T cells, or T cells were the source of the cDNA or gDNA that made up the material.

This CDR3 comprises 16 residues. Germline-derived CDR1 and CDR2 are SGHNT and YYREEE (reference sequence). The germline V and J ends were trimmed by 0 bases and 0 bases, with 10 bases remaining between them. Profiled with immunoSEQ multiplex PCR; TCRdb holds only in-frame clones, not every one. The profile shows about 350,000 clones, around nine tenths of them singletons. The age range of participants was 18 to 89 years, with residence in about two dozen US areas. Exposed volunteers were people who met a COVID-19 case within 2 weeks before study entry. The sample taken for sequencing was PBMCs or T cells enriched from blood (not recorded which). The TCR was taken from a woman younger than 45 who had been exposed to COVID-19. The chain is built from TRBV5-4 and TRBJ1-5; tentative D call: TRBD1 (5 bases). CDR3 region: CASSLDGHLSNQPQHF. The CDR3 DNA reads TGTGCCAGCAGCTTGGACGGACACCTTAGCAATCAGCCCCAGCATTTT.